This is a list of T cell receptor beta chains from one sample in a study of shared clonotypes between healthy human individuals. Assay: immunoSEQ multiplex PCR; the TCRdb copy retains only in-frame clones and omits some. The sample includes about 1.1 million clones, 77% of them seen just once. Material for sequencing was memory CD4+ T cells from PBMCs. Source of these receptors: a man aged 18 to 30 in good health. Some clones in this sample may be carry-over from other donors' samples. Both conserved end residues are part of each CDR3. The D gene is left open where the match is weak. Clone size is stated in some rows and not others, as once, few, many or a class when expanded.

J gene,V gene,clone size,D gene,CDR3 DNA,CDR3 protein
TRBJ1-2,TRBV15,-,-,TGTGCCACCAGCAGAGACCGGATACGCGGCTACACCTTC,CATSRDRIRGYTF
TRBJ2-7,TRBV28,-,TRBD2,TGTGCCAGCAGTTCAGCTAGCGGGAGGGCTTACGAGCAGTACTTC,CASSSASGRAYEQYF
TRBJ1-2,TRBV6-1,many,TRBD1,TGTGCCAGCTCGTCCGGGAGGACAGGGACGGGTGGCTACACCTTC,CASSSGRTGTGGYTF
TRBJ2-5,TRBV7-2,once,-,TGTGCCAGCAGCTTAACGCGGGAAGAGACCCAGTACTTC,CASSLTREETQYF
TRBJ2-5,TRBV4-1,-,TRBD1,TGCGCCAGCAGCCGACAGGGGGTGGGGGAGACCCAGTACTTC,CASSRQGVGETQYF
TRBJ2-3,TRBV15,once,TRBD1,TGTGCCACCCTGGGACAGGGATCAGATACGCAGTATTTT,CATLGQGSDTQYF
TRBJ2-3,TRBV28,-,-,TGTGCCAGCACCTACATCCTTGCCGGAGATACGCAGTATTTT,CASTYILAGDTQYF
TRBJ1-3,TRBV5-4,-,-,TGTGCCAGCAGCTCACAGGGTTCTGGAAACACCATATATTTT,CASSSQGSGNTIYF
TRBJ1-4,TRBV4-1,-,-,TGCGCCAGCAGCCAAGGATGGGGAGAAAAACTGTTTTTT,CASSQGWGEKLFF
TRBJ2-3,TRBV29-1,-,TRBD1,TGCAGCGTGGTAGGGCAGGGGGCATATACGCAGTATTTT,CSVVGQGAYTQYF
TRBJ1-5,TRBV2,few,-,TGTGCCAGCAGACAGGAAAGCAATCAGCCCCAGCATTTT,CASRQESNQPQHF
TRBJ2-4,TRBV27,-,-,TGTGCCAGCAGTGGTGGGGAAAGGAGGGACATTCAGTACTTC,CASSGGERRDIQYF
TRBJ2-7,TRBV6-5,-,TRBD1,TGTGCCAGCAGCAGTCGGGACAGGGGAACCGAGCAGTACTTC,CASSSRDRGTEQYF
TRBJ1-4,TRBV6-6,-,-,TGTGCCAGCAGTTACTCTCTGTGGCAGAGAAATGAAAAACTGTTTTTT,CASSYSLWQRNEKLFF
TRBJ2-6,TRBV2,-,-,TGTGCCAGCAGTTATCCAGGGTACTCCATCTCTGGGGCCAACGTCCTGACTTTC,CASSYPGYSISGANVLTF
TRBJ1-2,TRBV4-1,-,-,TGCGCCAGCAGGGGGGAAGACTATGGCTACACCTTC,CASRGEDYGYTF
TRBJ2-5,TRBV7-8,-,-,TGTGCCAGTTCGTTTGGAGGGAGGTCGGAGACCCAGTACTTC,CASSFGGRSETQYF
TRBJ2-7,TRBV9,-,-,TGTGCCAGCAGCGTAGACCGGGGTGAGCAGTACTTC,CASSVDRGEQYF
TRBJ1-1,TRBV7-3,-,TRBD1,TGTGCCAGCAGCTCCCCTCGACAGGGTAAGACTGAAGCTTTCTTT,CASSSPRQGKTEAFF
TRBJ2-1,TRBV5-4,-,TRBD2,TGTGCCAGCAGCTTGTACGTCCAGCGGGACTACAATGAGCAGTTCTTC,CASSLYVQRDYNEQFF
TRBJ1-5,TRBV2,few,-,TGTGCCAGCAGCGGCAGGGCTAAAGATCAGCCCCAGCATTTT,CASSGRAKDQPQHF
TRBJ1-2,TRBV28,few,-,TGTGCCAGCGCCTCGGGGTACGACTATGGCTACACCTTC,CASASGYDYGYTF
TRBJ1-5,TRBV4-3,-,TRBD1,TGCGCCAGCAGCCTGGGACAGGGGGATCAGCCCCAGCATTTT,CASSLGQGDQPQHF
TRBJ1-1,TRBV5-1,-,TRBD1,TGCGCCAGCAGCCCACGGACAGGGCTGAACACTGAAGCTTTCTTT,CASSPRTGLNTEAFF
TRBJ2-3,TRBV7-9,-,-,TGTGCCAGCAGCTTAGGTGGCTATGCAGGGTCCACAGATACGCAGTATTTT,CASSLGGYAGSTDTQYF
TRBJ2-1,TRBV19,-,TRBD2,TGTGCCAGTAGCATCGGGAGGACTTCCTACAATGAGCAGTTCTTC,CASSIGRTSYNEQFF
TRBJ2-3,TRBV10-1,-,-,TGCGCCAGCAGTGAGTCTTCCCAGCCCACAGATACGCAGTATTTT,CASSESSQPTDTQYF
TRBJ1-1,TRBV28,few,-,TGTAGGGTCGAGGGGACCGTCGAAGCTTTCTTT,CRVEGTVEAFF
TRBJ1-2,TRBV29-1,-,-,TGCAGCGTTGGGCGAGAGGAGTACATGCCCCATGGCTACACCTTC,CSVGREEYMPHGYTF
TRBJ2-7,TRBV7-8,once,-,TGTGCCAGCAGCTTACTGGGGCTAGGCGAGCAGTACTTC,CASSLLGLGEQYF
TRBJ2-1,TRBV7-2,-,TRBD2,TGTGCCAGCCGCAGAGGGACTAGCGGGATCAATGAGCAGTTCTTC,CASRRGTSGINEQFF
TRBJ1-2,TRBV2,-,-,TGTGCCAGCGAACGGTCAGGGTATGGCTACACCTTC,CASERSGYGYTF
TRBJ2-4,TRBV2,-,-,TGTGCCAGCAGTGACTCACCCCTGACCGGCAAAAACATTCAGTACTTC,CASSDSPLTGKNIQYF
TRBJ1-1,TRBV14,-,-,TGTGCCAGCTGCCTACCCCCTTGTAGAGGTTCTCTCGTAATGAACACTGAAGCTTTCTTT,CASCLPPCRGSLVMNTEAFF
TRBJ2-2,TRBV6-5,-,TRBD1,TGTGCCAGCAGTACTCGGACAGGGAACACCGGGGAGCTGTTTTTT,CASSTRTGNTGELFF
TRBJ2-3,TRBV7-9,-,-,TGTGCCAGCAGCTACATACAAGGTACAGATACGCAGTATTTT,CASSYIQGTDTQYF
TRBJ2-5,TRBV4-3,-,-,TGCGCCAGCAGCCAAGGGGGCCGGGTCGGGGGACAGACCCAGTACTTC,CASSQGGRVGGQTQYF
TRBJ2-5,TRBV5-1,-,-,TGCGCCAGCAGCTTGCAATCCCAGGCGGGGGAGACCCAGTACTTC,CASSLQSQAGETQYF
TRBJ1-5,TRBV28,-,-,TGTGCCAGCAGTCCATTGGCCAGATCGAATCAGCCCCAGCATTTT,CASSPLARSNQPQHF
TRBJ2-1,TRBV6-4,-,TRBD1,TGTGCCAGCAGAGGGACAGGAGGGGGTGAGCAGTTCTTC,CASRGTGGGEQFF
TRBJ1-3,TRBV28,once,-,TGTGCCAGCAGCCCCCCCGCAGGCACTGGAAACACCATATATTTT,CASSPPAGTGNTIYF
TRBJ2-3,TRBV19,-,TRBD2,TGTGCCAGTAGTATCCCTAGCGGGAGGGCGGTTACTAGCACAGATACGCAGTATTTT,CASSIPSGRAVTSTDTQYF